This T cell receptor (beta chain) was retrieved from a study of T cell clusters in autoimmune cytopenias. Study-level background: A median age of almost 60 years and mean of around 55 years characterized healthy donor controls.

Some 40,000 genome equivalents of blood DNA were amplified for TRB. The CDR3 is 15 residues long. In germline, CDR1 is LNHDA, CDR2 SQIVND (reference sequence). Multiplex touch-down PCR amplified TRB using TRB-A and TRB-B pools in one tube. From the multiplex PCR reads, TCRdb lists one entry per CDR3 protein and no DNA. Here the sample table reports about 10,000 distinct CDR3 sequences. This same sample was also part of a study on T cell repertoires in aging, cancer and after chemotherapy. That study adds: Immunological memory after chemotherapy cannot be judged from the repertoire data.

Specimen: peripheral blood. The chain uses TRBV19 and TRBJ1-5. The source is a human donor in good health. This CDR3 reads CASSLGQGLNQPQHF.